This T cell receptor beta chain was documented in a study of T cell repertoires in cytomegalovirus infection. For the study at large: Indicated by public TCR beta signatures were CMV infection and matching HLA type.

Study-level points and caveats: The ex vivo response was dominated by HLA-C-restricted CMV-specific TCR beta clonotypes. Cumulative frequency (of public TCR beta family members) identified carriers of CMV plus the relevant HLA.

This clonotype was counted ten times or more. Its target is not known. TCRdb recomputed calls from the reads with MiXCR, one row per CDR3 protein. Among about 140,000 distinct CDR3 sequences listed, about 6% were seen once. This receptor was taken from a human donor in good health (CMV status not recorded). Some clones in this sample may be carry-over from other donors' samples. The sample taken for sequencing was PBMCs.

CDR3: CASSLEGTVAYEKLFF. The CDR3 coding sequence is TGCGCCAGCAGCTTGGAGGGGACAGTTGCTTATGAAAAACTGTTTTTT. The chain recombines TRBV5-1 with TRBJ1-4; 7 positions agree with TRBD1. CDR1 SGHRS and CDR2 YFSETQ come from the germline V gene. V dropped 0 bases and J dropped 6; count of bases not matched to a gene: 8. CDR3 length equals 16 residues.